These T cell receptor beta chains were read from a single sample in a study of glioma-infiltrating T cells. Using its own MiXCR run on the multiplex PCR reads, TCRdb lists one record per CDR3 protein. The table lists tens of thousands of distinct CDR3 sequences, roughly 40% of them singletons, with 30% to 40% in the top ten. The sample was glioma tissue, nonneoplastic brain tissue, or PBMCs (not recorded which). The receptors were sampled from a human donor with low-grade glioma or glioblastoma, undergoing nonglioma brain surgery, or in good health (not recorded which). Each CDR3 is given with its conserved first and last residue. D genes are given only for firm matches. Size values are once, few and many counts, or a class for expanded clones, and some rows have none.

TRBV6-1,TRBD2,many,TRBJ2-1,TGTGCCAGCAGTTCCAGGGGAGCGGGGGTCTATGAGCAGTTCTTC,CASSSRGAGVYEQFF
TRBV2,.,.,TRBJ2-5,TGTGCCAGCAACCCCAGGGGAACGGAAGAGACCCAGTACTTC,CASNPRGTEETQYF
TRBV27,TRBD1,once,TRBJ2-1,TGTGCCAGCAGTTCGACAGGGCATGAGCAGTTCTTC,CASSSTGHEQFF
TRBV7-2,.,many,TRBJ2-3,TGTGCCAGCCGACTAGGGGATACGCAGTATTTT,CASRLGDTQYF
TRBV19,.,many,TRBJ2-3,TGTGCCAGTAGGCCAACTAGCTTGGGCGGCACAGATACGCAGTATTTT,CASRPTSLGGTDTQYF
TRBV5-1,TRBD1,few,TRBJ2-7,TGCGCCAGCAGCTTGGAGGTCGGGACAGGGGTTTACGAGCAGTACTTC,CASSLEVGTGVYEQYF
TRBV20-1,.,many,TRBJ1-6,TGCAGTGCCCGTGCAACGACAGATGAAGATAATTCACCCCTCCACTTT,CSARATTDEDNSPLHF
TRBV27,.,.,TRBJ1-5,TGTGCCAGCAATCGCGGGGGGGCCCTACATAGCAATCAGCCCCATCATTTT,CASNRGGALHSNQPHHF
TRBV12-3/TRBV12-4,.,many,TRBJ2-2,TGTGCCACCGAGCGAGAGAACACCGGGGAGCTGTTTTTT,CATERENTGELFF
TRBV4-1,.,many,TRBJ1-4,TGCGCCAGCTGTAGTTTAACGACAGCAACTAATGAAAAACTGTTTTTT,CASCSLTTATNEKLFF
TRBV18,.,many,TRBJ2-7,TGTGCCAGCTCTCCTGGACGGTCCTACGAGCAGTACTTC,CASSPGRSYEQYF
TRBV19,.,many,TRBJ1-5,TGTGCCAGTAGTATAAACATCCCCAATCAGCCCCAGCATTTT,CASSINIPNQPQHF
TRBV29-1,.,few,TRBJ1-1,TGCAGCGTTGAAAGGGGGGCAGGGAAGAACACTGAAGCTTTCTTT,CSVERGAGKNTEAFF
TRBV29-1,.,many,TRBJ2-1,TGCAGCGTTGACCCAAACGATGAAAAGCAGTTCTTC,CSVDPNDEKQFF
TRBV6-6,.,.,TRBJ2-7,TGCGTCATTAACTCGGACGGAATATCCTACGAGCAGTACTTC,CVINSDGISYEQYF
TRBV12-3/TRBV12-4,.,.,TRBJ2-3,TGTGCCAGCAGGGCGACAGGAGATCACAGTACGCAGTATTTT,CASRATGDHSTQYF
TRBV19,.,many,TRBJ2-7,TGTGCCAGTAGTATTGAGATCTCCTACGAGCAGTACTTC,CASSIEISYEQYF
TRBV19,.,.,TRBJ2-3,TGTGCCAATACCCGGGGGCTTTTTACAGATACGCAGTATTTT,CANTRGLFTDTQYF
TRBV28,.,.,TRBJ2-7,TGTGCCAGCGGAACCACCGGGGCAGGGTCCTACGGGCAGTACTTC,CASGTTGAGSYGQYF
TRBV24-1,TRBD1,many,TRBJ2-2,TGTGCCACCAGTGGACAGGGGATAACCGGGGAGCTGCTTTTT,CATSGQGITGELLF
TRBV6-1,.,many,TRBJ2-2,TGTGCCAGCAGTTTTAATACCGGGGAGCTGTTTTTT,CASSFNTGELFF
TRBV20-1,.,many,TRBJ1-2,TGCAGTGCTAATAGGGACGGTTTGGGCTACACCTTC,CSANRDGLGYTF